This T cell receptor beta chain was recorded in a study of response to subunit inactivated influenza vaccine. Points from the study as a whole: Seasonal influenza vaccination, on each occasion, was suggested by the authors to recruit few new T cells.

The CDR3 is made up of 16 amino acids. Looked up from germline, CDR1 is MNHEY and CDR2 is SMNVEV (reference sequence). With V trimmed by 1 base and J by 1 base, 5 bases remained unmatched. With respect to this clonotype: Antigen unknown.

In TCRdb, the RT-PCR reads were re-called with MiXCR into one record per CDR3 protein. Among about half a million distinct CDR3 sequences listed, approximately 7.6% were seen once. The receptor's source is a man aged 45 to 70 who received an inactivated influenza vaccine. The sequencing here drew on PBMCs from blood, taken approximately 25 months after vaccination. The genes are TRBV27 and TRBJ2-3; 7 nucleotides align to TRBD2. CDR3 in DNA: TGTGCCAGCAGTTTATTGGCGGGAGTGGGCACAGATACGCAGTATTTT. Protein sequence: CASSLLAGVGTDTQYF.